A single sample gave rise to the 28 T cell receptor beta chains below, sequenced in a study of T cell responses to AZD1222 COVID-19 vaccine. Some clones are missing from TCRdb's copy, which holds only in-frame ones; the method was immunoSEQ multiplex PCR. The repertoire includes 100,000 to 150,000 clones, roughly 84% of them detected once, and approximately 6.6% sits in the top ten. The sequencing used peripheral blood, collected on day 0 of AZD1222 vaccination. The receptors come from an adult in good health.

The rearrangement uses TRBV7-8 and TRBJ2-3, with D perhaps matching TRBD2 (5 bases). The CDR3 spans 14 residues. V lost 0 bases and J lost 8, with 12 bases in between. Germline V gene sequence: CDR1 SGHVS, CDR2 FQNEAQ. CDR3 DNA: TGTGCCAGCAGCTTAGCATTCGGGGATGGTACGCAGTATTTT. Translation gives CASSLAFGDGTQYF.

V is TRBV4-3 and J is TRBJ2-2, with D unclear. The CDR3 has 13 residues. Trimming cost V 0 bases and J 8 bases, with 7 bases left between them. Germline V lookup: CDR1 LGHNA, CDR2 YSLEER. As DNA, the CDR3 is TGCGCCAGCAGCCAAGATGGTCAGGGGGAGCTGTTTTTT. It translates to CASSQDGQGELFF.

The rearrangement uses TRBV28 and TRBJ2-5; 12 bases agree with TRBD2. V shed 6 bases and J 4 bases; nucleotides not matched to a gene: 6. Germline values: CDR1 MDHEN, CDR2 SYDVKM. There are 15 residues in the CDR3. The CDR3 sequence is CASRPGLAGTETQYF. In nucleotides, the CDR3 is TGTGCCAGCAGGCCCGGACTAGCGGGGACAGAGACCCAGTACTTC.

The chain uses TRBV19 and TRBJ1-6; 8 bases agree with TRBD1. This CDR3 region has 13 residues. Germline CDR1 is LNHDA and CDR2 is SQIVND (reference sequence). Losses at the gene ends were 6 bases for V and 8 bases for J; bases not matched to a gene: 3. In nucleotides, the CDR3 is TGTGCCAGTAGGGTGGACAGGGATTCACCCCTCCACTTT. It specifies CASRVDRDSPLHF.

V is TRBV4-2 and J is TRBJ1-3; maybe TRBD1 (5 bases). V lost 0 bases and J 2 bases, leaving 11 bases between the germline ends. This CDR3 spans 16 amino acids. The V gene's germline CDR1 is LGHNA and CDR2 YNFKEQ. As DNA, the CDR3 is TGTGCCAGCAGCCAAGATTCTATGACAGCTGGAAACACCATATATTTT. Its translation is CASSQDSMTAGNTIYF.

V usage is TRBV7-9 and J usage is TRBJ2-1, with no clear D. Trimming took off 5 bases at V and 6 bases at J, with 8 bases between the two ends. This CDR3 region has 12 residues. Germline V lookup: CDR1 SEHNR, CDR2 FQNEAQ (reference sequence). The CDR3 nucleotides are TGTGCCAGCAGCCCGTGGGGCAATGAGCAGTTCTTC. It is translated as CASSPWGNEQFF.

V and J are TRBV3-1 (or the pseudogene TRBV3-2) and TRBJ1-1; 8 nucleotides align to TRBD1. J gave up 6 bases and V 4 bases, and 13 bases lay outside the gene matches. The CDR3 runs to 16 residues. Germline values: CDR1 LGHDT, CDR2 YNNKEL (reference sequence). The CDR3 region is CASSPLLLQGEAEAFF. The CDR3, as DNA: TGTGCCAGCAGCCCCCTCCTCCTACAGGGGGAAGCTGAAGCTTTCTTT.

With regard to this clone: The junction departs from the called germline gene at one end, perhaps through a read error. The chain combines TRBV7-7 with TRBJ2-3; TRBD1 might be the D (5 bases). Germline-derived CDR1 and CDR2 are SSHAT and FNYEAQ (reference sequence). This CDR3 contains 17 residues. The CDR3 sequence is CASSPIGQGGFTDTQYF. The DNA for the CDR3 is TGTGCTAGCAGCCCAATCGGTCAGGGCGGATTCACAGATACGCAGTATTTT.

V usage is TRBV12-3 or TRBV12-4 and J usage is TRBJ1-2; D not certain. The germline V and J ends were trimmed by 2 bases and 5 bases, with 9 bases remaining between them. The CDR3 contains 13 residues. The CDR3 spells CASSLLLGYGYTF. The CDR3 DNA reads as TGTGCCAGCAGTTTATTACTGGGGTATGGCTACACCTTC.

This chain joins TRBV23-1 and TRBJ1-2, with D perhaps matching TRBD1 (5 bases). TRBV23-1 is given ORF status, its function remaining uncertain. Deletions cut 8 bases from V and 7 bases from J, with 14 bases between. The CDR3 contains 12 residues. The CDR3 bases are TGCGCCAGCTCCGCGCGGGGCGGTGGCTACACCTTC. Protein sequence: CASSARGGGYTF.

The rearrangement joins TRBV7-9 to TRBJ1-1; weak D call: TRBD1 (5 bases). Deletions cut 2 bases from V and 1 base from J, with 8 bases between. Germline V gene data show CDR1 as SEHNR and CDR2 as FQNEAQ (reference sequence). The CDR3 is 14 amino acids. The CDR3 bases are TGTGCCAGCAGCTTATCCCAGGGGAACACTGAAGCTTTCTTT. Its translation: CASSLSQGNTEAFF.

This clone was found a few times. The chain recombines TRBV6-5 with TRBJ2-1; 9 positions match TRBD2. V lost 6 bases and J lost 6; bases outside the gene matches: 6. Per germline, CDR1 MNHEY and CDR2 SVGAGI. This CDR3 has 14 amino acids. CDR3 in DNA: TGTGCCAGCAGGGTGGGACTAGCTCGCAATGAGCAGTTCTTC. Translating gives CASRVGLARNEQFF.

CDR3 sequence reads: CASSLGGLTNEKLFF. As DNA, the CDR3 is TGTGCCAGCAGTTTGGGGGGGCTCACTAATGAAAAACTGTTTTTT. V is TRBV27 and J is TRBJ1-4; D perhaps matches TRBD1 (6 bases). V was cut by 3 bases and J by 2 bases, with 10 bases left in between. The CDR3 runs to 15 residues. Looked up from germline, CDR1 is MNHEY and CDR2 is SMNVEV (reference sequence).

This clone was seen only a few times. The rearrangement uses TRBV5-1 and TRBJ2-5, with 9 bases that match TRBD1. Germline V lookup: CDR1 SGHRS, CDR2 YFSETQ. This CDR3 contains 14 residues. Germline trimming cut 4 bases from V and 4 bases from J; bases unmatched to any gene: 5. In DNA, the CDR3 is TGCGCCAGCAGCCCGACAGGGGGTAGAGAGACCCAGTACTTC. Encoded protein: CASSPTGGRETQYF.

The chain recombines TRBV6-1 with TRBJ1-5; the D is unclear. V lost 1 base to trimming and J lost 6 bases, with 10 bases between them. Germline V lookup: CDR1 MNHNS, CDR2 SASEGT. The CDR3 totals 14 residues. CDR3 in DNA: TGTGCCAGCAGTGAAGATGGGGTGGTTCAGCCCCAGCATTTT. It translates to CASSEDGVVQPQHF.

The CDR3 DNA reads as TGTGCCAGCAGCTACTCAAGCGGGGGGGCTATATTTGAGCAGTTCTTC. It encodes CASSYSSGGAIFEQFF. V and J are TRBV11-3 and TRBJ2-1; 10 positions agree with TRBD2. After removal of 4 bases from V and 9 bases from J, the junction contained 12 bases not matched to a gene. The germline V gene encodes CDR1 SGHNT and CDR2 YENEEA. The CDR3 spans 16 residues. The whole variable domain, remainder taken from reference TRBV11-3 and TRBJ2-1, is EAGVVQSPRYKIIEKKQPVAFWCNPISGHNTLYWYLQNLGQGPELLIRYENEEAVDDSQLPKDRFSAERLKGVDSTLKIQPAELGDSAVYLCASSYSSGGAIFEQFFGPGTRLTVL.

The CDR3 nucleotides read TGTGCCAGCAGCTTTACTGACAGGGACCAGAAGTTGTGGTACTTC. Translating gives CASSFTDRDQKLWYF. The chain couples TRBV5-6 to TRBJ2-7; 7 bases map to TRBD1. V gave up 2 bases and J gave up 12 bases; unmatched junction bases: 17. This CDR3 is 15 amino acids long. Germline V gene sequence: CDR1 SGHDT, CDR2 YYEEEE.

CDR3: CASSLGRGRSYEQYF. CDR3 bases: TGTGCCAGCAGCTTGGGTCGGGGGAGATCCTACGAGCAGTACTTC. This chain links TRBV7-2 with TRBJ2-7, with D possibly being TRBD2 (6 bases). There are 15 residues in the CDR3. The germline V and J ends were trimmed by 3 bases and 1 base, with 13 bases remaining between them. Germline values: CDR1 SGHTA, CDR2 FQGNSA.

This chain connects TRBV27 to TRBJ2-7; 10 nucleotides line up with TRBD1. Losses at the gene ends were 5 bases for V and 6 bases for J; bases not matched to a gene: 10. Per germline, CDR1 MNHEY and CDR2 SMNVEV (reference sequence). This CDR3 spans 15 amino acids. CDR3 in DNA: TGTGCCAGCAGTCGACCCGGGACAGGGGTTGCCGAGCAGTACTTC. Translated, it gives CASSRPGTGVAEQYF.

CDR3 sequence (DNA): TGTGCCAGTAGTATAGCCCCGACTGCAATCTCTGGAAACACCATATATTTT. As protein: CASSIAPTAISGNTIYF. The chain recombines TRBV19 with TRBJ1-3; D is undetermined. The CDR3 is 17 residues long. The V gene's germline CDR1 is LNHDA and CDR2 SQIVND (reference sequence). Trimming took off 1 base at V and 0 bases at J, with 13 bases between the two ends.

The V gene is TRBV6-2 or TRBV6-3, the J gene TRBJ1-1; no definite D call. Germline CDR1 MNHEY, CDR2 SVGEGT. The length of the CDR3 is 12 residues. V shed 5 bases and J shed 6 bases, with 10 bases lying between them. As DNA, the CDR3 is TGTGCCAGCAGTCTTGGTTACTCTGAAGCTTTCTTT. It codes for CASSLGYSEAFF.

This clone was counted between two and nine times. This rearrangement joins TRBV11-1 to TRBJ2-2; D not resolved. There are 13 residues in the CDR3. V lost 1 base and J lost 6, with 6 bases in between. Germline V lookup: CDR1 SGHAT, CDR2 FQDESV (reference sequence). The CDR3 DNA sequence: TGTGCCAGCAGCTTAGTTCCGTCCGGGGAGCTGTTTTTT. This gives the protein CASSLVPSGELFF.

The J gene is TRBJ2-7, the V gene TRBV2; D is possibly TRBD2 (6 bases). There are 16 residues in the CDR3. Trimming pared 6 bases from V and 2 bases from J, leaving 20 bases between. Germline V lookup: CDR1 SNHLY, CDR2 FYNNEI. The DNA for the CDR3 is TGTGCCAGCAGGCCCCCTATTTGGGGGGTTACCTACGAGCAGTACTTC. This codes for CASRPPIWGVTYEQYF.

The chain uses TRBV7-4 and TRBJ1-5; D uncertain. This CDR3 is built from 17 residues. Trimming removed 5 bases at V and 4 bases at J, with 21 bases between. The germline V gene has CDR1 SGHVT and CDR2 SQSDAQ. CDR3 sequence reads: CASSLKEAGSLNQPQHF. The CDR3 DNA sequence: TGTGCCAGCAGCCTAAAGGAGGCGGGCTCGTTAAATCAGCCCCAGCATTTT.

The rearrangement uses TRBV28 and TRBJ1-2; tentative D call: TRBD1 (5 bases). Germline V gives CDR1 MDHEN, CDR2 SYDVKM. Between the trimmed V and J ends, which lost 1 base and 2 bases, there was a span of 8 bases. The CDR3 runs 14 residues. The CDR3: CASSLYRQNYGYTF. Here the CDR3 DNA reads TGTGCCAGCAGTTTATACCGACAGAACTATGGCTACACCTTC.

The V and J genes are TRBV25-1 and TRBJ2-7, with D hard to call. Germline CDR1 is MGHDK and CDR2 is SYGVNS. Trimming took off 4 bases at V and 5 bases at J, with 24 bases between the two ends. The length of the CDR3 is 17 residues. The CDR3 spells CASSARPGGSILDEQYF. The DNA of the CDR3 is TGTGCCAGCAGTGCGCGGCCTGGTGGGTCTATTTTGGACGAGCAGTACTTC.

The V call is TRBV5-4, the J call TRBJ1-2; D gene uncertain. The V gene lost 4 bases and the J gene lost 7 bases, with 14 bases spanning the gap. There are 13 residues in the CDR3. Germline loops: CDR1 SGHNT, CDR2 YYREEE (reference sequence). DNA of the CDR3: TGTGCCAGCAGCCCCCCAGGAGCTTTTGGCTACACCTTC. Translation gives CASSPPGAFGYTF.

This chain joins TRBV3-1 (or the pseudogene TRBV3-2) and TRBJ1-2, with 9 nucleotides matching TRBD1. J was trimmed by 10 bases and V by 2 bases; bases with no gene match: 14. In germline, CDR1 is LGHDT, CDR2 YNNKEL (reference sequence). The CDR3 sequence is 16 residues long. CDR3 nucleotides: TGTGCCAGCAGCCAAATCCGACCGGGACAGGGAGGCTACTACACCTTC. The encoded protein is CASSQIRPGQGGYYTF.